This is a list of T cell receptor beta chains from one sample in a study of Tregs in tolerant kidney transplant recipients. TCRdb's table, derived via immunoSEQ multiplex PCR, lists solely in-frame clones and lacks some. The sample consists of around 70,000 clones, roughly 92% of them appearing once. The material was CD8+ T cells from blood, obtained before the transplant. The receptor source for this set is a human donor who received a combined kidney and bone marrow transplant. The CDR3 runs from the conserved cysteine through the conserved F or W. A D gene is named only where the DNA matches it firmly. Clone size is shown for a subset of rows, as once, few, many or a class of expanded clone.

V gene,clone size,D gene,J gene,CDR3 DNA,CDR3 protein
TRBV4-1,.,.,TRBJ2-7,TGCGCCAGCAGCCAAGACGGAGGGGCCGCCTCCTACGAGCAGTACTTC,CASSQDGGAASYEQYF
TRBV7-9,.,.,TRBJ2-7,TGTGCCAGCAGCCCCCCGCTCCCGGGTTCTGGGGAGCAGTACTTC,CASSPPLPGSGEQYF
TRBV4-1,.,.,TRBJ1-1,TGCGCCAGCAGCCACATACAGGGAGCGAACACTGAAGCTTTCTTT,CASSHIQGANTEAFF
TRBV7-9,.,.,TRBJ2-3,TGTGCCAGCAGCTTTGGTGCAGAAGGGGCAGATACGCAGTATTTT,CASSFGAEGADTQYF
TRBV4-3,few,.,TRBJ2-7,TGCGCCAGCAGCCAATTCGGCGGAGCCTACGAGCAGTACTTC,CASSQFGGAYEQYF
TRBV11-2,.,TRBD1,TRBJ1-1,TGTGCCAGCAGCCTAAGACAGGGGAACACTGAAGCTTTCTTT,CASSLRQGNTEAFF
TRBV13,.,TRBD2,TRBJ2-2,TGTGCCAGCAGCTTAGACCAAGGACTAGAGAACACCGGGGAGCTGTTTTTT,CASSLDQGLENTGELFF
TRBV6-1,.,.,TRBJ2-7,TGTGCCAGCGGGAGCAACTCCTACGAGCAGTACTTC,CASGSNSYEQYF
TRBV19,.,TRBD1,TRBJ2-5,TGTGCCAGTAGTAGACAGGGTCCAGAGACCCAGTACTTC,CASSRQGPETQYF
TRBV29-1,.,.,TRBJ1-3,TGCAGCGCCTCGGGGAGCTCTGGAAACACCATATATTTT,CSASGSSGNTIYF
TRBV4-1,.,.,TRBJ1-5,TGCGCCAGCAGCCAAGATGGGGGGATCCCGTATCAGCCCCAGCATTTT,CASSQDGGIPYQPQHF
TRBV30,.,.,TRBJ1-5,TGTGCCTGGAGCCCCACAGGTGGAAATCAGCCCCAGCATTTT,CAWSPTGGNQPQHF
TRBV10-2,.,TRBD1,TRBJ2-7,TGCGCCAGCAGTGAGGGTGAGATCACGGACAGGGTGTCCTACGAGCAGTACTTC,CASSEGEITDRVSYEQYF
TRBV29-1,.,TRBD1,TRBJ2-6,TGCAGCGTTTGGGACAGTCTACTCTCTGGGGCCAACGTCCTGACTTTC,CSVWDSLLSGANVLTF
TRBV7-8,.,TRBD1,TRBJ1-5,TGTGCCAGCAGCTTAGAGACAGGGTATAGCAATCAGCCCCAGCATTTT,CASSLETGYSNQPQHF
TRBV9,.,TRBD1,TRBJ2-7,TGTGCCAGCAGCCCCGGGACAGGGAACTACGAGCAGTACTTC,CASSPGTGNYEQYF
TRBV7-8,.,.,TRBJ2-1,TGTGCCAGCAGCTCCGGCGGTGAGCAGTTCTTC,CASSSGGEQFF
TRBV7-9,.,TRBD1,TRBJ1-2,TGTGCCAGCAGCCAGATCCCGGGACAGGGGGACTATGGCTACACCTTC,CASSQIPGQGDYGYTF
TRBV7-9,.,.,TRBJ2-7,TGTGCCAGCAGCTTAGGGACTCCTTTTACCAACGAGCAGTACTTC,CASSLGTPFTNEQYF
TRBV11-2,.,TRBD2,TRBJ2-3,TGTGCCAGCAGCTTAGGGATAATAGCGGGAGGGAAAGATACGCAGTATTTT,CASSLGIIAGGKDTQYF
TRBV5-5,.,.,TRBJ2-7,TGTGCCAGCAGCTTTGCACAGGGGACTTACGAGCAGTACTTC,CASSFAQGTYEQYF
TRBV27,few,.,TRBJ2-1,TGTGCCAGCAGCTGGACAGTATCCTACAATGAGCAGTTCTTC,CASSWTVSYNEQFF
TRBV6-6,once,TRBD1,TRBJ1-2,TGTGCCAGCAGTTACTCTGGACAGGAGTATGGCTACACCTTC,CASSYSGQEYGYTF
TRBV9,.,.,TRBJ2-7,TGTGCCAGCAGCGTAGGGTTGGGGAGTCACTACGAGCAGTACTTC,CASSVGLGSHYEQYF
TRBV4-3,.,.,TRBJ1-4,TGCGCCAGCAGCCACATTGGGGAGGGAGAAGGGGAAAAACTGTTTTTT,CASSHIGEGEGEKLFF
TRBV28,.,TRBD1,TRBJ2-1,TGTGCCAGCAGTTACGGACAGGCCATTAGATTATATGAGCAGTTCTTC,CASSYGQAIRLYEQFF
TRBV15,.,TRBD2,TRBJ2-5,TGTGCCACCAGCCCCCGCGGGGGGGAAGAGACCCAGTACTTC,CATSPRGGEETQYF
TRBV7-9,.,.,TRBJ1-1,TGTGCCAGCAGCTTAGTTCGGGGCAGGGGAATGAACACTGAAGCTTTCTTT,CASSLVRGRGMNTEAFF
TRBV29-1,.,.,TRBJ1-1,TGCAGCGCTTTTACCAGGGGCACTGAAGCTTTCTTT,CSAFTRGTEAFF
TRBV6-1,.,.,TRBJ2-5,TGTGCCAGCAGTGGAAGCACCCAAGAGACCCAGTACTTC,CASSGSTQETQYF
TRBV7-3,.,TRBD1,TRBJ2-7,TGTGCCAGCAGCCCCAAAGACAGGGTGGGCGAGCAGTACTTC,CASSPKDRVGEQYF
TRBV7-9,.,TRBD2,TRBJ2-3,TGTGCCAGCAGGCGGACTAGAGCCGGAGATACGCAGTATTTT,CASRRTRAGDTQYF